Presented here are 30 T cell receptor beta chains from one specimen sequenced in a study of cytomegalovirus exposure and HLA in healthy donors (dated by TCRdb to about 2017). Receptor amplification or capture employed the immunoSEQ multiplex PCR assay. The multiplex PCR relied on a mix of 60 forward primers for TCR Vbeta segments and 13 reverse primers for TCR Jbeta segments. Entries here come from immuneACCESS through TCRdb and include only in-frame sequences with V and J called. Some clones fail to appear in such tables; in the studies checked, an unresolved V gene covers under half of the shortfall, and the cause of the remainder is unknown. This sample has over 150,000 clones in its table, and roughly 80% of those were observed once. 2% to 2.5% of the sample goes to the ten largest clones. The specimen sequenced was PBMCs. The receptors derive from a male donor in good health and CMV-seronegative.

This clone has more than one count but fewer than ten. The genes are TRBV30 and TRBJ2-2, with TRBD2 as a possible D gene (5 bases). Germline assignment: CDR1 GTSNPN and CDR2 SVGIG (reference sequence). The CDR3 length is 14 residues. Trimming left V 1 base short and J 4 bases short, with 10 bases between. CDR3 residues: CAWSARLSTGELFF. The CDR3 DNA reads as TGTGCCTGGAGTGCCCGACTAAGCACCGGGGAGCTGTTTTTT.

This clone has only one observation. The CDR3 spells CASSTGLAGQETQYF. The CDR3 nucleotides are TGTGCCAGCAGTACGGGACTAGCAGGGCAAGAGACCCAGTACTTC. The chain links TRBV6-5 to TRBJ2-5, with 9 bases that match TRBD2. Germline V gene data show CDR1 as MNHEY and CDR2 as SVGAGI. The CDR3 runs to 15 residues. V was clipped by 5 bases and J by 2 bases; unmatched bases: 6.

This rearrangement joins TRBV27 to TRBJ1-1; possibly TRBD1 for D (6 bases). V lost 5 bases, J lost 10 bases, and 17 bases lay in between. Germline V gene data show CDR1 as MNHEY and CDR2 as SMNVEV (reference sequence). The CDR3 consists of 13 residues. For the CDR3, the DNA is TGTGCCAGCAGTCCGAACCTAGGGGGGGGAGCTTTCTTT. Its translation: CASSPNLGGGAFF.

The chain carries TRBV5-8 and TRBJ2-2, with TRBD1 identical over 8 bases. The V gene end was trimmed by 0 bases and the J gene end by 4 bases; junction bases not matched to a gene: 5. Per germline, CDR1 SGHTS and CDR2 YDEGEE. This CDR3 has 16 residues. The CDR3 protein is CASSLADRETTGELFF. As DNA, the CDR3 is TGTGCCAGCAGCTTGGCGGACAGGGAGACCACCGGGGAGCTGTTTTTT.

In this sample, this clone turned up a few times. The CDR3 DNA reads as TGTGCCATCAGTGAGTCCCTAGCGGGGATAGATGAGCAGTTCTTC. Translation: CAISESLAGIDEQFF. This chain joins TRBV10-3 and TRBJ2-1, with 9 bases identical to TRBD2. CDR1 and CDR2 from the germline V gene are ENHRY and SYGVKD. The trim removed 0 bases at V and 8 bases at J, leaving 5 bases unmatched. This CDR3 contains 15 residues.

The V and J genes are TRBV7-6 and TRBJ2-2; 7 bases fit TRBD1. From germline, CDR1 is SGHVS and CDR2 FNYEAQ. This CDR3 is built from 16 residues. V shed 8 bases, J shed 0 bases, and the junction held 9 bases outside the gene matches. CDR3 in amino acids: CASARDSTANTGELFF. As DNA, the CDR3 is TGTGCCAGCGCTCGGGACAGCACCGCGAACACCGGGGAGCTGTTTTTT. The full variable domain, in which reference TRBV7-6 and TRBJ2-2 provide the parts outside the CDR3, is GAGVSQSPRYKVTKRGQDVALRCDPISGHVSLYWYRQALGQGPEFLTYFNYEAQQDKSGLPNDRFSAERPEGSISTLTIQRTEQRDSAMYRCASARDSTANTGELFFGEGSRLTVL.

The rearrangement joins TRBV6-5 to TRBJ1-2; D remains ambiguous. Germline V gene lookup returns CDR1 MNHEY and CDR2 SVGAGI. V dropped 1 base and J dropped 2 bases, with 11 bases sitting between them. This CDR3 is 15 amino acids long. CDR3 in amino acids: CASSYFAGGNYGYTF. DNA of the CDR3: TGTGCCAGCAGTTACTTTGCCGGAGGGAACTATGGCTACACCTTC.

The chain carries TRBV9 and TRBJ1-5; D not certain. Germline V lookup: CDR1 SGDLS, CDR2 YYNGEE. Trimming took 5 bases from V and 3 from J, leaving 12 bases between them. The CDR3 is 14 residues long. CDR3 coding DNA: TGTGCCAGCAGTCCGGAGGTGAACAATCAGCCCCAGCATTTT. It is translated as CASSPEVNNQPQHF.

V usage is TRBV2 and J usage is TRBJ2-2; D is unresolved. CDR1 is SNHLY, CDR2 FYNNEI, per germline. With 6 bases removed from V and 4 bases from J, the gap between germline ends came to 6 bases. The CDR3 runs to 12 residues. CDR3: CASRSGTGELFF. The CDR3 region has the DNA TGTGCCAGCAGGTCGGGCACCGGGGAGCTGTTTTTT.

CDR3 in amino acids: CASSRGGSSSYEQYF. The CDR3 nucleotides are TGCGCCAGCAGCCGGGGGGGCAGTAGCTCCTACGAGCAGTACTTC. V usage is TRBV5-1 and J usage is TRBJ2-7; 8 positions agree with TRBD2. The CDR3 spans 15 residues. The V gene end was trimmed by 4 bases and the J gene end by 0 bases; junction bases not matched to a gene: 6. Germline assignment: CDR1 SGHRS and CDR2 YFSETQ.

This rearrangement joins TRBV7-9 to TRBJ2-2; D is unclear. The CDR3 covers 11 residues. The V gene lost 8 bases and the J gene lost 4 bases, with 5 bases spanning the gap. Germline V lookup: CDR1 SEHNR, CDR2 FQNEAQ (reference sequence). For the CDR3, the DNA is TGTGCCAGCTTAATCACCGGGGAGCTGTTTTTT. This codes for CASLITGELFF.

V and J are TRBV15 and TRBJ1-6; maybe TRBD1 (5 bases). V was shortened by 0 bases and J by 0 bases, with 12 bases between the two germline ends. Germline V gene data show CDR1 as LNHNV and CDR2 as YYDKDF (reference sequence). This CDR3 region has 18 residues. CDR3 sequence (DNA): TGTGCCACCAGCAGAGACCGTCGGCAGGGCTCCTATAATTCACCCCTCCACTTT. This translates into CATSRDRRQGSYNSPLHF.

V is TRBV10-2 and J is TRBJ2-1; D is perhaps TRBD1 (6 bases). This CDR3 contains 14 residues. Trimming removed 4 bases from V and 7 bases from J, with 14 bases in between. Germline V CDR1 and CDR2: WSHSY, SAAADI. The CDR3 DNA is TGCGCCAGCAGTGGAGACCCAACAGGGAATGAGCAGTTCTTC. Translating it yields CASSGDPTGNEQFF.

This clone appeared a few times. An end of the junction does not agree with germline; a read error may underlie this. J is TRBJ2-1 and V is TRBV5-1; 13 bases are a match to TRBD2. Germline V gives CDR1 SGHRS, CDR2 YFSETQ. The CDR3 has 15 amino acids. CDR3 in DNA: TGCGCCAGCAGTTTGGGACTAGCGGGGAACAATGAGCAGTTCTTC. Its translation is CASSLGLAGNNEQFF.

This chain connects TRBV5-1 to TRBJ2-6; tentatively, D is TRBD2 (7 bases). Germline CDR1 and CDR2: SGHRS and YFSETQ. With 0 bases removed from V and 2 bases from J, the gap between germline ends came to 12 bases. The CDR3 has 17 residues. The CDR3 nucleotides are TGCGCCAGCAGCTTGGAGGGAGGGGGAGCTGGGGCCAACGTCCTGACTTTC. The encoded protein is CASSLEGGGAGANVLTF.

About this clone: This specimen includes other DNA sequences encoding the same CDR3. The chain recombines TRBV7-2 with TRBJ2-1; TRBD2 agrees at 7 bases. Germline values: CDR1 SGHTA, CDR2 FQGNSA. The CDR3 sequence is 15 residues long. After removal of 1 base from V and 1 base from J, the junction contained 1 base not matched to a gene. As DNA, the CDR3 is TGTGCCAGCAGCTTAGACGGGGGGTCCTACAATGAGCAGTTCTTC. Protein: CASSLDGGSYNEQFF.

The chain links TRBV7-8 to TRBJ2-3; D is possibly TRBD2 (6 bases). The CDR3 sequence is 15 residues long. CDR1 is SGHVS and CDR2 is FQNEAQ in the germline V gene. Trimming pared 4 bases from V and 2 bases from J, leaving 13 bases between. The CDR3 protein is CASSSPGLITDTQYF. The CDR3 DNA reads as TGTGCCAGCAGCTCCCCGGGACTGATCACAGATACGCAGTATTTT.

The V gene is TRBV7-9, the J gene TRBJ2-3; D gene unclear. The CDR3 spans 13 residues. Trimming took 5 bases from V and 4 from J, leaving 10 bases between them. CDR1 and CDR2 from the germline V gene are SEHNR and FQNEAQ (reference sequence). The CDR3 DNA reads as TGTGCCAGCAGCCCTAGAGGCCCAGATACGCAGTATTTT. The encoded protein is CASSPRGPDTQYF.

The chain recombines TRBV7-9 with TRBJ1-5, with 9 bases that match TRBD1. CDR1 and CDR2 (germline): SEHNR, FQNEAQ (reference sequence). With V trimmed by 4 bases and J by 10 bases, 5 bases remained unmatched. The CDR3 loop spans 13 amino acids. CDR3 DNA: TGTGCCAGCAGCTGGGACAGGGAGGGCCCCCAGCATTTT. This gives the protein CASSWDREGPQHF.

The J gene is TRBJ2-3, the V gene TRBV29-1; D is unresolved. Trimming left V 3 bases short and J 0 bases short, with 13 bases between. Germline CDR1 SQVTM, CDR2 ANQGSEA. The length of the CDR3 is 15 residues. The CDR3, as DNA: TGCAGCGTTGATGTCACGAGCTCTAGCACAGATACGCAGTATTTT. Translation: CSVDVTSSSTDTQYF.

V usage is TRBV4-1 and J usage is TRBJ2-7; the D gene is possibly TRBD1 (6 bases). The CDR3 has 17 residues. V was trimmed by 0 bases and J by 0 bases, leaving 15 bases between them. From germline, CDR1 is MGHRA and CDR2 YSYEKL. The CDR3 protein is CASSQELTLDSSYEQYF. DNA of the CDR3: TGCGCCAGCAGCCAAGAACTCACCCTGGACAGCTCCTACGAGCAGTACTTC.

J is TRBJ2-7 and V is TRBV6-6; 7 bases align to TRBD1. Trimming took 6 bases from V and 6 from J; bases not matched to a gene: 5. The CDR3 is 12 residues long. Germline CDR1 MNHNY, CDR2 SVGAGI (reference sequence). CDR3 amino acids: CASSGQVGEQYF. The CDR3 DNA follows: TGTGCCAGCAGCGGACAGGTTGGCGAGCAGTACTTC.

For the CDR3, the DNA is TGTGCCAGCAGCCTTAACTACGAGCAGTACTTC. Residues: CASSLNYEQYF. V gene TRBV5-6 combines with J gene TRBJ2-7; D is ambiguous. CDR3 length: 11 amino acids. Per the germline V gene, CDR1 is SGHDT and CDR2 is YYEEEE. The V and J ends lost 4 bases and 3 bases respectively, with 5 bases between them.

This sequence joins TRBV4-1 and TRBJ2-3; 7 positions agree with TRBD1. Per germline, CDR1 MGHRA and CDR2 YSYEKL. The ends lost 3 bases at V and 11 bases at J; junction bases unmatched: 11. The CDR3 consists of 14 residues. The CDR3 is CASSHGQAPIVQYF. CDR3 sequence (DNA): TGCGCCAGCAGCCATGGACAGGCCCCCATTGTGCAGTATTTT.

The CDR3 DNA sequence: TGTGCCAGCAGTTATTCGGACAGGGGGCAAGAAAAACTGTTTTTT. Translated: CASSYSDRGQEKLFF. The chain recombines TRBV6-6 with TRBJ1-4; TRBD1 aligns across 11 bases. The germline gives CDR1 MNHNY, CDR2 SVGAGI (reference sequence). The CDR3 loop spans 15 amino acids. The V segment lost 3 bases and the J segment 8 bases; nucleotides outside the gene matches: 5.

This clone came up a few times. The rearrangement uses TRBV5-6 and TRBJ1-1; D might be TRBD1 (6 bases). This CDR3 spans 11 amino acids. Trimming stripped 4 bases from V and 8 bases from J, with 9 bases between. Germline V lookup: CDR1 SGHDT, CDR2 YYEEEE. CDR3 in DNA: TGTGCCAGCAGCGCACAGGGAGAAGCTTTCTTT. As protein: CASSAQGEAFF.

The gene calls are TRBV5-5 and TRBJ2-2; 12 bases are shared with TRBD2. The J segment lost 2 bases and the V segment lost 3 bases, leaving 5 bases of the junction unmatched. The CDR3 contains 17 residues. Germline CDR1 reads SGHKS; CDR2 reads YYEKEE (reference sequence). CDR3 sequence: CASSYRLAGANTGELFF. Written as DNA, the CDR3 is TGTGCCAGCAGCTACCGACTAGCGGGGGCAAACACCGGGGAGCTGTTTTTT.

V is TRBV5-4 and J is TRBJ1-2; the match to TRBD1 covers 10 bases. Germline CDR1 SGHNT, CDR2 YYREEE (reference sequence). CDR3 length: 14 residues. V trimming: 4 bases; J trimming: 7 bases; junction bases outside the gene matches: 7. For the CDR3, the DNA is TGTGCCAGCAGCCAGCGGACAGGGGGTTTTGGCTACACCTTC. It specifies CASSQRTGGFGYTF.

This chain links TRBV7-6 with TRBJ1-6; 8 bases align to TRBD1. J was trimmed by 10 bases and V by 3 bases; bases with no gene match: 8. This CDR3 has 15 residues. The germline gives CDR1 SGHVS, CDR2 FNYEAQ. The CDR3 sequence: CASSFGQGAYSPLHF. The CDR3 DNA is TGTGCCAGCAGCTTCGGCCAGGGGGCTTACTCACCCCTCCACTTT.

V is TRBV6-1 and J is TRBJ2-2; 9 bases fit TRBD1. Germline assignment: CDR1 MNHNS and CDR2 SASEGT. The length of the CDR3 is 16 residues. J was trimmed by 3 bases and V by 2 bases; bases with no gene match: 4. Written as DNA, the CDR3 is TGTGCCAGCAGTGAAACCCGGACAGGGGACACCGGGGAGCTGTTTTTT. Translation gives CASSETRTGDTGELFF.